This TCR beta chain came from a study of radiation and T cells in renal cell carcinoma. About the research overall: Nephrectomy followed 15 Gy stereotactic body radiation by 4 weeks.

This sample's time point: baseline pretreatment blood. Described treatment: 15 Gy SBRT to primary tumor, nephrectomy 4 weeks later. The patient's renal cell carcinoma had clear cell pathology. CDR3 length: 14 amino acids. CDR1 and CDR2 from the germline V gene are SEHNR and FQNEAQ (reference sequence). The V gene lost 3 bases and the J gene lost 0 bases, with 9 bases spanning the gap. Clones were sequenced by immunoSEQ multiplex PCR, and TCRdb holds only the in-frame ones, with some missing. The sample includes around 160,000 clones, roughly 90% of them seen just once. This TCR came from a woman in her 70s with renal cell carcinoma. Material: blood, obtained from a patient whose treatment included radiotherapy and nephrectomy. The V gene is TRBV7-9, the J gene TRBJ2-7, with D uncertain. The CDR3 coding sequence is TGTGCCAGCAGCTTTAACTTATCCTCCTACGAGCAGTACTTC. This translates into CASSFNLSSYEQYF. The full variable domain, its missing parts supplied by reference TRBV7-9 and TRBJ2-7, is DTGVSQNPRHKITKRGQNVTFRCDPISEHNRLYWYRQTLGQGPEFLTYFQNEAQLEKSRLLSDRFSAERPKGSFSTLEIQRTEQGDSAMYLCASSFNLSSYEQYFGPGTRLTVT.